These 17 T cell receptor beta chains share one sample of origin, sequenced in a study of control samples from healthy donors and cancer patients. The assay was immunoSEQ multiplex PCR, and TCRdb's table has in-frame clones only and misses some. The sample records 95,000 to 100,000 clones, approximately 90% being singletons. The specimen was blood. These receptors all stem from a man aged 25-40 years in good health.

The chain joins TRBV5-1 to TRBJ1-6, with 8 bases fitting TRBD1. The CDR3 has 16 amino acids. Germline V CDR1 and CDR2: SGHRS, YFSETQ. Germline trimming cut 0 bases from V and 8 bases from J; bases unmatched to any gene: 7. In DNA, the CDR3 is TGCGCCAGCAGCTTGGGGACAGGGCGCCAGGATTCACCCCTCCACTTT. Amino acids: CASSLGTGRQDSPLHF.

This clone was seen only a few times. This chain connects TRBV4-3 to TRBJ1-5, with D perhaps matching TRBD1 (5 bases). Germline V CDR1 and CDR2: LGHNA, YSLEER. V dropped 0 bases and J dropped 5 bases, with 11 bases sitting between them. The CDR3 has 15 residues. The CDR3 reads CASSQEWQGHQPQHF. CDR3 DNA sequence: TGCGCCAGCAGCCAAGAGTGGCAGGGCCATCAGCCCCAGCATTTT.

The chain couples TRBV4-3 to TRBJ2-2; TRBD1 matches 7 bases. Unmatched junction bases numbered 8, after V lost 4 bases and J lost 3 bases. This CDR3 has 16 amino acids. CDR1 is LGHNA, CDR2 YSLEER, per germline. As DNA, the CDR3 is TGCGCCAGCAGCCCCAGGACAGGAGAGTACACCGGGGAGCTGTTTTTT. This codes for CASSPRTGEYTGELFF.

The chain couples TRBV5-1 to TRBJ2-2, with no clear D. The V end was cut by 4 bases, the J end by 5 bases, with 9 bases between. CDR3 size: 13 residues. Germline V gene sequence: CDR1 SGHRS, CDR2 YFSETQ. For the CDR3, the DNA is TGCGCCAGCAGCCCGGACGGTACCGGGGAGCTGTTTTTT. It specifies CASSPDGTGELFF.

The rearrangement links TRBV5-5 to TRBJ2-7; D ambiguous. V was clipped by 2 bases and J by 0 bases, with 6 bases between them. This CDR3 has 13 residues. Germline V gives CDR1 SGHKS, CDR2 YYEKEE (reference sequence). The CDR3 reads CASSFKSSYEQYF. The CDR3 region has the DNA TGTGCCAGCAGCTTCAAATCCTCCTACGAGCAGTACTTC.

The CDR3 sequence: CASSPTFQGQQFF. DNA for the CDR3: TGTGCCAGCAGTCCAACTTTCCAGGGGCAGCAGTTCTTC. J is TRBJ2-1 and V is TRBV28, with D possibly TRBD1 on 6 matching bases. V dropped 5 bases and J dropped 11 bases, with 16 bases sitting between them. The CDR3 spans 13 residues. The germline V gene has CDR1 MDHEN and CDR2 SYDVKM.

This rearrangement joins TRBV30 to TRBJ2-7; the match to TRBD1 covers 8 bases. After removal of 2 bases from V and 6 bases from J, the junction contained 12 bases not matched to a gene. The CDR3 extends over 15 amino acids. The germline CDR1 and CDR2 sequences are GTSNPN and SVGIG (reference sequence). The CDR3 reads CAWSPPDRESREQYF. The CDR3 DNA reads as TGTGCCTGGAGTCCCCCGGACAGGGAATCACGCGAGCAGTACTTC.

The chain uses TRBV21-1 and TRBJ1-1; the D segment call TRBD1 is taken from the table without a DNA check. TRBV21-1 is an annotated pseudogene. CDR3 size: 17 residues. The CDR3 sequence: CASSQGVLTELNTEAFF. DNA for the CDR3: TGTGCCAGCAGCCAAGGGGTCTTGACAGAATTGAACACTGAAGCTTTCTTT.

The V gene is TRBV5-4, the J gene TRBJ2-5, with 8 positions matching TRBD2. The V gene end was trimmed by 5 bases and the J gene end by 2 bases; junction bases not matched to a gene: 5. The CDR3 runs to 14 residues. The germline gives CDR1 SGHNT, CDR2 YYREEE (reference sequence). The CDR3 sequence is CASRMTSDQETQYF. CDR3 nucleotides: TGTGCCAGCAGAATGACTAGCGATCAAGAGACCCAGTACTTC.

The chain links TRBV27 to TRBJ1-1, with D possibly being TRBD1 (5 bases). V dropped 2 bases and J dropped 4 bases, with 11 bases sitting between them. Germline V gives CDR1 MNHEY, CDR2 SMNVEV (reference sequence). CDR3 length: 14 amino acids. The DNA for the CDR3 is TGTGCCAGCAGTTTAACGTCGGGGGGCACTGAAGCTTTCTTT. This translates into CASSLTSGGTEAFF.

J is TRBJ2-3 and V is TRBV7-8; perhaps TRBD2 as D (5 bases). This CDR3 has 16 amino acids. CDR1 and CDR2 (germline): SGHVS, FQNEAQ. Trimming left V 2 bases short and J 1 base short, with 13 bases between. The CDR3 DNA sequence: TGTGCCAGCAGCTTAATCGGAAGCGGAGGCACAGATACGCAGTATTTT. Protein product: CASSLIGSGGTDTQYF.

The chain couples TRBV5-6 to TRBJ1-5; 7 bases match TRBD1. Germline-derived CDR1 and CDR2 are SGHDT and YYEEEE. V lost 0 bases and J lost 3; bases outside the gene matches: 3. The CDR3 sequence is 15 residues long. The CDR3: CASSLGQGFNQPQHF. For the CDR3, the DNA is TGTGCCAGCAGCTTGGGACAGGGATTCAATCAGCCCCAGCATTTT. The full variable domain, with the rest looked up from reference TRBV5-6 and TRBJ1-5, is DAGVTQSPTHLIKTRGQQVTLRCSPKSGHDTVSWYQQALGQGPQFIFQYYEEEERQRGNFPDRFSGHQFPNYSSELNVNALLLGDSALYLCASSLGQGFNQPQHFGDGTRLSIL.

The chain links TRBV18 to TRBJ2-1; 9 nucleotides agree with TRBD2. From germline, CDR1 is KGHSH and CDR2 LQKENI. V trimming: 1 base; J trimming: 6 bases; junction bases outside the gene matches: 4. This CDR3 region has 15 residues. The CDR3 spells CASSPLAGVTNEQFF. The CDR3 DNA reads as TGTGCCAGCTCACCACTAGCGGGAGTGACCAATGAGCAGTTCTTC.

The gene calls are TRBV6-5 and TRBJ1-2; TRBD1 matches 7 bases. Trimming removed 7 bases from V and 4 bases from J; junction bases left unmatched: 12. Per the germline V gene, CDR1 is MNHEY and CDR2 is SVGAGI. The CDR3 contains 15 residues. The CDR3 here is CASTSLLGGGYGYTF. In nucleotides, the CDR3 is TGTGCCAGCACCTCACTACTAGGGGGCGGCTATGGCTACACCTTC.

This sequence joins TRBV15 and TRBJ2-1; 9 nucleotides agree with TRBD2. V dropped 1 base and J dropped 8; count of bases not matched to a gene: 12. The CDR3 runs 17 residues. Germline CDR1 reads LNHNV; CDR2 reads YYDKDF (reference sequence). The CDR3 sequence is CATSRGGGLARTDEQFF. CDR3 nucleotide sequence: TGTGCCACCAGCAGAGGAGGGGGACTAGCCCGAACGGATGAGCAGTTCTTC.

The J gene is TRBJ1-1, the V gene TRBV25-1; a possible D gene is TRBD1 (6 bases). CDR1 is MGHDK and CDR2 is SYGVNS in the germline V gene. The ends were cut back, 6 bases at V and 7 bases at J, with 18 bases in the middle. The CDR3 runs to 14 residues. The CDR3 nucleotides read TGTGCCAGCAGCTCGATCAGGGGAGAGGATGAAGCTTTCTTT. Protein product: CASSSIRGEDEAFF.

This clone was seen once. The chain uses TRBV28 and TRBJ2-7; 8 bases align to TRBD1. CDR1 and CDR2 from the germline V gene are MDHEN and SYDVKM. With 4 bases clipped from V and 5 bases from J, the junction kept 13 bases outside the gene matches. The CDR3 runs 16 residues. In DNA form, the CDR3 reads TGTGCCAGCAGTTCTTTCGCAGGGGGCTCGGCGAACGAGCAGTACTTC. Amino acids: CASSSFAGGSANEQYF.